The 5 T cell receptor beta chains listed next were all sequenced from one sample in a study of blood T cell repertoires in COVID-19. Libraries were prepared by immunoSEQ multiplex PCR; TCRdb keeps only in-frame clonotypes and omits some of them. The sample holds hundreds of thousands of clones, around 90% seen once. The source material was PBMCs or T cells enriched from blood (not recorded which). The receptor set was obtained from a man aged 25-40 years who had been exposed to COVID-19.

The V gene is TRBV14, the J gene TRBJ2-3, with D maybe TRBD2 (6 bases). The CDR3 loop spans 14 amino acids. V lost 4 bases, J lost 2 bases, and 10 bases lay in between. Germline V gene sequence: CDR1 SGHDN, CDR2 FVKESK. This CDR3 is CASSLWTTTDTQYF. CDR3 nucleotide sequence: TGTGCCAGCAGCCTGTGGACTACCACAGATACGCAGTATTTT.

The chain has TRBV5-5 and TRBJ1-4; D remains unclear. The CDR3 covers 15 residues. With 4 bases removed from V and 8 bases from J, the gap between germline ends came to 18 bases. CDR1 and CDR2 from the germline V gene are SGHKS and YYEKEE (reference sequence). The CDR3 nucleotides read TGTGCCAGCAGCCCCTGGGCCCTACCCCGGGAAAAACTGTTTTTT. Its protein is CASSPWALPREKLFF.

This chain connects TRBV19 to TRBJ1-4; no definite D call. Germline assignment: CDR1 LNHDA and CDR2 SQIVND (reference sequence). Trimming cost V 3 bases and J 4 bases, with 9 bases left between them. The CDR3 covers 14 residues. This CDR3 reads CASSMSVLNEKLFF. The DNA for the CDR3 is TGTGCCAGTAGTATGTCCGTCCTTAATGAAAAACTGTTTTTT.

This chain uses TRBV5-6 with TRBJ1-3; 7 bases agree with TRBD1. The V gene end was trimmed by 2 bases and the J gene end by 2 bases; junction bases not matched to a gene: 1. This CDR3 region has 14 residues. Germline V gene lookup returns CDR1 SGHDT and CDR2 YYEEEE. The DNA of the CDR3 is TGTGCCAGCAGCTTACAGGGGACTGGAAACACCATATATTTT. The encoded protein is CASSLQGTGNTIYF.

V and J are TRBV9 and TRBJ2-6; TRBD2 agrees at 8 bases. The CDR3 runs 20 residues. V gave up 4 bases and J gave up 0 bases; unmatched junction bases: 15. Germline V gene sequence: CDR1 SGDLS, CDR2 YYNGEE. The CDR3 region has the DNA TGTGCCAGCAGCCACACGCGGCGTGGCGGGGGGTACTCTGGGGCCAACGTCCTGACTTTC. Protein: CASSHTRRGGGYSGANVLTF.